The next 11 T cell receptor beta chains were all read from a single sample in a study of T cells after yellow fever vaccination. From the 5' RACE reads, TCRdb called clonotypes with MiXCR, one entry per CDR3 protein. The profile covers hundreds of thousands of distinct CDR3 sequences, with 12% appearing a single time and more than 12% taken by the ten largest. This material consisted of PBMCs, taken on the day of the yellow fever booster vaccination. Source of these receptors: a man aged 30 to 45 who received the YFV17D yellow fever vaccine.

In this sample, this clonotype turned up a few times. The chain joins TRBV20-1 to TRBJ2-3; no firm D call. There are 13 residues in the CDR3. Germline CDR1 is DFQATT and CDR2 is SNEGSKA (reference sequence). The V gene lost 3 bases and the J gene lost 1 base, with 8 bases spanning the gap. CDR3 coding DNA: TGCAGTGCTAGCCCAGCCGGCACAGATACGCAGTATTTT. It specifies CSASPAGTDTQYF.

This clonotype was seen a handful of times. The chain combines TRBV10-3 with TRBJ1-1; 9 positions match TRBD1. V was clipped by 7 bases and J by 5 bases; unmatched bases: 2. CDR1 is ENHRY and CDR2 is SYGVKD in the germline V gene. The CDR3 totals 12 residues. CDR3 loop: CAITTGGTEAFF. In DNA, the CDR3 is TGTGCCATCACGACAGGGGGGACTGAAGCTTTCTTT.

The chain uses TRBV6-6 and TRBJ2-7; D may be TRBD1 or TRBD2 (5 bases each). Trimming left V 7 bases short and J 7 bases short, with 14 bases between. The CDR3 length is 12 residues. The germline gives CDR1 MNHNY, CDR2 SVGAGI (reference sequence). For the CDR3, the DNA is TGTGCCAGCAACGAGGGGCTGGGGGAGCAGTACTTC. The encoded protein is CASNEGLGEQYF.

This clonotype has more than one count but fewer than ten. The gene calls are TRBV5-1 and TRBJ2-6, with 8 bases that match TRBD1. The CDR3 sequence is 15 residues long. Germline values: CDR1 SGHRS, CDR2 YFSETQ. V trimming: 4 bases; J trimming: 2 bases; junction bases outside the gene matches: 2. The CDR3: CASSKTGAGANVLTF. The CDR3 DNA follows: TGCGCCAGCAGCAAGACAGGGGCTGGGGCCAACGTCCTGACTTTC.

This clonotype occurred many times. The V call is TRBV7-2, the J call TRBJ2-7; 7 bases align to TRBD2. The V and J ends lost 5 bases and 1 base, in that order; junction bases with no gene match: 8. Germline V gene sequence: CDR1 SGHTA, CDR2 FQGNSA. There are 15 residues in the CDR3. The chain's CDR3 is CASSPGGSGSYEQYF. CDR3 DNA sequence: TGTGCCAGCAGCCCGGGGGGTAGCGGGTCCTACGAGCAGTACTTC. The variable domain in full, completed from reference TRBV7-2 and TRBJ2-7, reads GAGVSQSPSNKVTEKGKDVELRCDPISGHTALYWYRQSLGQGLEFLIYFQGNSAPDKSGLPSDRFSAERTGGSVSTLTIQRTQQEDSAVYLCASSPGGSGSYEQYFGPGTRLTVT.

In this sample, this clonotype turned up a few times. The chain employs TRBV6-1 and TRBJ1-5, with TRBD1 matching over 12 bases. V shed 6 bases, J shed 4 bases, and the junction held 4 bases outside the gene matches. From germline, CDR1 is MNHNS and CDR2 SASEGT. There are 15 residues in the CDR3. CDR3 loop: CASRGTGGLNQPQHF. Here the CDR3 DNA reads TGTGCCAGCAGGGGGACAGGGGGCTTGAATCAGCCCCAGCATTTT.

This clonotype was seen only a few times. The chain employs TRBV27 and TRBJ2-3; 12 bases agree with TRBD2. This CDR3 is 15 amino acids long. Germline CDR1 MNHEY, CDR2 SMNVEV (reference sequence). The V and J ends lost 4 bases and 8 bases, in that order; junction bases with no gene match: 7. The CDR3 sequence is CASSSPGLAGGTQYF. CDR3 sequence (DNA): TGTGCCAGCAGTTCCCCGGGACTAGCGGGCGGTACGCAGTATTTT.

The rearrangement links TRBV2 to TRBJ2-3, with D possibly being TRBD1 or TRBD2 (5 bases each). V lost 5 bases, J lost 2 bases, and 14 bases lay in between. The CDR3 has 15 amino acids. Germline CDR1 is SNHLY and CDR2 is FYNNEI. The CDR3 region is CASSPPGHNTDTQYF. The DNA for the CDR3 is TGTGCCAGCAGTCCCCCGGGGCATAACACAGATACGCAGTATTTT.

This clonotype was counted at least ten times. The J gene is TRBJ2-7, the V gene TRBV5-1, with D maybe TRBD1 (5 bases). Germline lookup yields CDR1 SGHRS and CDR2 YFSETQ. The V end was cut by 0 bases, the J end by 5 bases, with 9 bases between. This CDR3 region has 13 residues. The CDR3 DNA sequence: TGCGCCAGCAGCTTGGCAGGGTCGGACGAGCAGTACTTC. Amino acid sequence: CASSLAGSDEQYF.

This clonotype was picked up a small number of times. The chain links TRBV5-1 to TRBJ2-7, with 10 bases that match TRBD1. Germline CDR1 and CDR2: SGHRS and YFSETQ. V was pared by 4 bases and J by 3 bases, with 7 bases of the junction left unmatched. This CDR3 is 15 amino acids long. CDR3 loop: CASSKPGQGYYEQYF. DNA of the CDR3: TGCGCCAGCAGCAAACCGGGACAGGGGTACTACGAGCAGTACTTC.

This clonotype was counted many times. This chain connects TRBV18 to TRBJ2-2, with TRBD1 identical over 9 bases. The CDR3 runs 16 residues. The V gene's germline CDR1 is KGHSH and CDR2 LQKENI. With V trimmed by 3 bases and J by 0 bases, 2 bases remained unmatched. The DNA for the CDR3 is TGTGCCAGCTCACCTAGGACAGGGGCGAACACCGGGGAGCTGTTTTTT. Its protein product is CASSPRTGANTGELFF.